This T cell receptor (beta chain) was sequenced in a study of blood T cells in healthy people across ages. A sample-barcoded 5' primer and a J-beta primer mix were used in a second PCR of roughly 6 to 12 cycles. TCRdb re-called the 5' RACE reads with MiXCR, one entry per CDR3 protein. Of about 970,000 distinct CDR3 sequences in the sample, around 54% were seen once. Study observations and caveats: Conclusively comparing naive with antigen-experienced cells was impossible with unsorted PBMCs.

About this clonotype itself: The antigen is not known. One end of the junction varies from germline; a read error may be responsible.

Each donor's blood draw was 8.5 to 10 milliliters of peripheral blood. The V gene's germline CDR1 is SGHTA and CDR2 FQGNSA. This CDR3 has 16 residues. This receptor was identified in a woman aged 60 to 75 in good health. Source material: blood. V usage is TRBV7-2 and J usage is TRBJ2-3; 13 bases agree with TRBD2. CDR3 loop: CASSLIGTSGTDTRYF. DNA of the CDR3: TGTGCCAGCAGCTTAATTGGGACTAGCGGGACAGATACGCGGTATTTT. Based on the CDR3 plus reference TRBV7-2 and TRBJ2-3, the full variable domain is GAGVSQSPSNKVTEKGKDVELRCDPISGHTALYWYRQSLGQGLEFLIYFQGNSAPDKSGLPSDRFSAERTGGSVSTLTIQRTQQEDSAVYLCASSLIGTSGTDTRYFGPGTRLTVL.